A selection of T cell receptor beta chains follows, all from one sample in a study of blood T cell repertoires in COVID-19. Measured with immunoSEQ multiplex PCR; TCRdb has only the in-frame clones, and not every one. This table holds nearly 200,000 clones, approximately 84% found once. Sequencing was done on a sample of peripheral blood. The origin of the receptors is a woman in her 70s with active or convalescent COVID-19. Each CDR3 is given with its conserved first and last residue. Each record gives: clone size, V gene, J gene, CDR3 protein. Size is omitted from some rows. Given values are once, few, many or a class for expanded clones.

>.|TRBV19|TRBJ2-7
CASSLGSGSPYEQYF
>.|TRBV29-1|TRBJ2-2
CSVGTGTGELFF
>.|TRBV4-2|TRBJ2-1
CASSQDMGHNEQFF
>.|TRBV7-3|TRBJ1-5
CASSLRPGQPQHF
>.|TRBV19|TRBJ2-3
CASTNGGTDTQYF
>few|TRBV9|TRBJ2-7
CASSGKIGLAGGPRNVKVDEQYF
>.|TRBV7-9|TRBJ2-5
CASSFIETQYF
>.|TRBV4-1|TRBJ1-1
CASSHLQGLNTEAFF
>.|TRBV7-8|TRBJ2-1
CASSLQFDEQFF
>.|TRBV19|TRBJ2-5
CASSIGRGFQETQYF
>.|TRBV19|TRBJ2-2
CASSQTGRGSSTGELFF
>.|TRBV10-2|TRBJ2-7
CASSLAGGPYEQYF
>.|TRBV5-1|TRBJ1-5
CASSPSQDQPQHF
>once|TRBV19|TRBJ2-1
CASSLRQSYNEQFF
>.|TRBV20-1|TRBJ1-4
CSASKGATNEKLFF
>.|TRBV9|TRBJ1-2
CASSVGAGMGNYGYTF
>.|TRBV28|TRBJ2-4
CASSLSPGENIQYF
>.|TRBV5-4|TRBJ1-4
CASSVNRGREKLFF
>once|TRBV29-1|TRBJ2-2
CSVDRGSNTGELFF
>.|TRBV19|TRBJ1-5
CASSYRVGQPQHF
>.|TRBV5-1|TRBJ1-1
CASSSRETGNTEAFF
>.|TRBV15|TRBJ2-3
CATSRTGVGDTQYF
>.|TRBV28|TRBJ1-1
CASSPRGQGNTEAFF
>.|TRBV29-1|TRBJ1-1
CSGAGTLNTEAFF
>.|TRBV19|TRBJ1-1
CATSRTGAEAFF
>.|TRBV6-1|TRBJ2-3
CASREEGQTQYF
>once|TRBV29-1|TRBJ1-2
CSVPFIDGRKGTPPKRGYTF
>.|TRBV7-9|TRBJ1-2
CASSLLPGTDIYGYTF
>.|TRBV28|TRBJ1-1
CAIHRGPVEAFF
>.|TRBV2|TRBJ2-7
CASCAGYEQYF
>.|TRBV6-5|TRBJ2-1
CASSTPGGHNEQFF
>.|TRBV6-5|TRBJ1-1
CASSKARDTEAFF
>.|TRBV4-1|TRBJ2-1
CASSQPRAGGKNEQFF
>.|TRBV15|TRBJ2-7
CATSRDQGVTREQYF
>once|TRBV4-1|TRBJ2-1
CASSQGGLADYNEQFF
>.|TRBV5-4|TRBJ2-3
CASSSPGLAGVTDTQYF
>.|TRBV4-2|TRBJ2-3
CASSPASGYTDTQYF
>.|TRBV3-1/TRBV3-2|TRBJ1-1
CASSQRQILNTEAFF
>.|TRBV7-3|TRBJ2-3
CASSWEGLGDTQYF
>once|TRBV3-1/TRBV3-2|TRBJ2-1
CASSQKGLAAFF
>.|TRBV15|TRBJ2-6
CATSSPEIRANSGANVLTF
>few|TRBV2|TRBJ2-7
CASSVTSGSREQYF
>.|TRBV19|TRBJ1-1
CASSMTGEVGTEAFF
>.|TRBV7-2|TRBJ2-7
CASRPAGGYEQYF
>.|TRBV10-3|TRBJ2-7
CAIKDGTSGPYEQYF
>.|TRBV3-1/TRBV3-2|TRBJ2-1
CASSQERGGLSYNEQFF
>.|TRBV15|TRBJ2-7
CATSIWGQGLRYEQYF
>.|TRBV21-1|TRBJ2-4
CASSKVTARAKNIQYF
>.|TRBV11-1|TRBJ2-7
CASSLATSGGNEQYF
>.|TRBV27|TRBJ2-7
CASSGSTGGLNEQYF
>.|TRBV29-1|TRBJ1-4
CSFQGPNEKLFF